Only one count was recorded for the clone carrying this T cell receptor (beta chain). From germline, CDR1 is LNHDA and CDR2 SQIVND (reference sequence). The CDR3 loop spans 14 amino acids. V lost 4 bases, J lost 8 bases, and 17 bases lay in between. Libraries were prepared by immunoSEQ multiplex PCR; TCRdb keeps only in-frame clonotypes and omits some of them. The top ten hold less than 6% of the sample, which has 75,000 to 95,000 clones, 70% to 80% seen once. The data stem from a study of blood T cell repertoires in COVID-19. The rearrangement joins TRBV19 to TRBJ1-1; a weak D match, TRBD1 (6 bases). The source material was peripheral blood. This TCR came from a woman of 80 years or more with active or convalescent COVID-19. CDR3 region: CASSREGGAPEAFF. In nucleotides, the CDR3 is TGTGCCAGTAGTAGGGAGGGGGGGGCACCGGAAGCTTTCTTT.